The TCR beta chain described here comes from a study of T-cell memory formation after mild COVID-19. V lost 4 bases and J lost 4, with 13 bases in between. The CDR3 consists of 14 residues. This clonotype appeared many times. Using its own MiXCR run on the 5' RACE reads, TCRdb lists one record per CDR3 protein. This table has roughly 300,000 distinct CDR3 sequences, over 7% appearing once. Sequencing was performed on PBMCs or a T cell subset sorted from them (not recorded which). V is TRBV12-3 or TRBV12-4 and J is TRBJ2-5; D not certain. The TCR originated in a man aged 18-30 years who had mild COVID-19 (a few samples of this study predate the infection). Cell type and time point are not known. The CDR3 loop is CASSSLGFGETQYF. The DNA for the CDR3 is TGTGCCAGCAGTTCCTTGGGGTTCGGAGAGACCCAGTACTTC.